Below, 24 T cell receptor beta chains from the same sample are listed, as sequenced in a study of cytomegalovirus exposure and HLA in healthy donors. The PCR used 60 Vbeta and 13 Jbeta primers. Using immunoSEQ multiplex PCR, the repertoire was profiled, and TCRdb retains in-frame clones only, with some absent. The sample yields 110,000 or so clones, under 85% seen once. Material for sequencing was PBMCs. Receptors were obtained from a man aged 35-49 years in good health and CMV-seropositive.

The chain uses TRBV5-1 and TRBJ2-5, with 12 bases fitting TRBD1. The CDR3 spans 16 residues. With 0 bases clipped from V and 4 bases from J, the junction kept 4 bases outside the gene matches. The germline gives CDR1 SGHRS, CDR2 YFSETQ. The CDR3, as DNA: TGCGCCAGCAGCTTGGTAGGGACAGGGGGCCTAGAGACCCAGTACTTC. It codes for CASSLVGTGGLETQYF.

This clone was detected once. The chain has TRBV9 and TRBJ2-5; possibly TRBD2 for D (5 bases). This CDR3 has 15 amino acids. V dropped 4 bases and J dropped 2 bases, with 15 bases sitting between them. Germline CDR1 and CDR2: SGDLS and YYNGEE. As DNA, the CDR3 is TGTGCCAGCAGCTTATGGACTGCCCCTCAAGAGACCCAGTACTTC. Protein product: CASSLWTAPQETQYF.

The rearrangement uses TRBV7-9 and TRBJ2-7; 10 positions agree with TRBD1. CDR1 and CDR2 from the germline V gene are SEHNR and FQNEAQ (reference sequence). The CDR3 extends over 17 amino acids. With V trimmed by 5 bases and J by 0 bases, 10 bases remained unmatched. CDR3 loop: CASSPRARQGASYEQYF. DNA of the CDR3: TGTGCCAGCAGCCCCCGCGCGCGACAGGGGGCCTCCTACGAGCAGTACTTC.

This clone was counted between two and nine times. In DNA form, the CDR3 reads TGTGCCAGCTCACTCGGGGGGTCTGGGGCCAACGTCCTGACTTTC. Translated: CASSLGGSGANVLTF. V is TRBV18 and J is TRBJ2-6; 7 bases fit TRBD2. Germline CDR1 is KGHSH and CDR2 is LQKENI. Germline trimming cut 4 bases from V and 1 base from J; bases unmatched to any gene: 1. The CDR3 extends over 15 amino acids.

The V and J genes are TRBV6-5 and TRBJ1-2; 10 bases are shared with TRBD1. V was pared by 0 bases and J by 7 bases, with 5 bases of the junction left unmatched. Germline values: CDR1 MNHEY, CDR2 SVGAGI. This CDR3 is 15 amino acids long. Written as DNA, the CDR3 is TGTGCCAGCAGTTACTCTCCGGACAGGGGGGGTGGCTACACCTTC. It translates to CASSYSPDRGGGYTF.

The gene calls are TRBV28 and TRBJ2-5; 9 bases align to TRBD1. The CDR3 length is 12 residues. CDR1 and CDR2 (germline): MDHEN, SYDVKM. V dropped 8 bases and J dropped 2; count of bases not matched to a gene: 0. The CDR3: CASGTGQETQYF. The CDR3 DNA is TGTGCCAGCGGGACAGGGCAAGAGACCCAGTACTTC. The full variable domain, its missing parts supplied by reference TRBV28 and TRBJ2-5, is DVKVTQSSRYLVKRTGEKVFLECVQDMDHENMFWYRQDPGLGLRLIYFSYDVKMKEKGDIPEGYSVSREKKERFSLILESASTNQTSMYLCASGTGQETQYFGPGTRLLVL.

This clone turned up a few times. This chain connects TRBV7-2 to TRBJ2-4; 7 nucleotides align to TRBD1. Germline-derived CDR1 and CDR2 are SGHTA and FQGNSA. Trimming at V came to 1 base and at J to 6 bases, leaving 6 bases not matched to a gene. This CDR3 is built from 15 residues. This CDR3 is CASSLEWAGGNIQYF. DNA for the CDR3: TGTGCCAGCAGCTTAGAGTGGGCAGGGGGAAACATTCAGTACTTC.

In this sample, this clone turned up once. This chain connects TRBV18 to TRBJ1-2; the match to TRBD1 covers 7 bases. This CDR3 has 18 residues. V dropped 3 bases and J dropped 2; count of bases not matched to a gene: 15. The germline gives CDR1 KGHSH, CDR2 LQKENI. The DNA of the CDR3 is TGTGCCAGCTCACCCTACCAAGCTATTTGGGGACAGAACTATGGCTACACCTTC. Protein: CASSPYQAIWGQNYGYTF.

The chain links TRBV28 to TRBJ2-1; maybe TRBD1 (6 bases). Germline V gene lookup returns CDR1 MDHEN and CDR2 SYDVKM. The CDR3 runs to 13 residues. V was clipped by 7 bases and J by 4 bases, with 11 bases between them. The CDR3 DNA follows: TGTGCCAGCACTACCGGGACATACAATGAGCAGTTCTTC. This sequence encodes CASTTGTYNEQFF.

The gene calls are TRBV28 and TRBJ1-2; D is unclear. CDR3 length: 13 amino acids. V was clipped by 1 base and J by 8 bases, with 11 bases between them. In germline, CDR1 is MDHEN, CDR2 SYDVKM. CDR3 in DNA: TGTGCCAGCAGTTTATCACGGGGAAGGGGCTACACCTTC. This gives the protein CASSLSRGRGYTF.

The rearrangement links TRBV5-1 to TRBJ1-6; D not resolved. Germline V gives CDR1 SGHRS, CDR2 YFSETQ. Trimming took 4 bases from V and 2 from J, leaving 13 bases between them. CDR3 length: 16 residues. The CDR3 loop reads CASSTQSGPYNSPLHF. The CDR3 coding sequence is TGCGCCAGCAGCACGCAAAGCGGACCCTATAATTCACCCCTCCACTTT. The full variable domain, its missing parts supplied by reference TRBV5-1 and TRBJ1-6, is KAGVTQTPRYLIKTRGQQVTLSCSPISGHRSVSWYQQTPGQGLQFLFEYFSETQRNKGNFPGRFSGRQFSNSRSEMNVSTLELGDSALYLCASSTQSGPYNSPLHFGNGTRLTVT.

This clone has a handful of counts. The chain uses TRBV7-9 and TRBJ1-4; D is ambiguous. Germline V gene lookup returns CDR1 SEHNR and CDR2 FQNEAQ (reference sequence). The germline V and J ends were trimmed by 4 bases and 8 bases, with 17 bases remaining between them. The CDR3 is 15 amino acids. In DNA form, the CDR3 reads TGTGCCAGCAGCTCACGGGCCGGGGATAGGGAAAAACTGTTTTTT. This gives the protein CASSSRAGDREKLFF.

This chain connects TRBV12-5 to TRBJ1-1; TRBD1 matches 9 bases. Germline loops: CDR1 LGHNT, CDR2 FRNRAP. The J segment lost 7 bases and the V segment lost 4 bases, leaving 1 base of the junction unmatched. This CDR3 region has 12 residues. The CDR3 DNA sequence: TGTGCTAGTGGTTGGGGACAGGGTGAAGCTTTCTTT. As protein: CASGWGQGEAFF.

This clone was counted between two and nine times. This chain links TRBV5-1 with TRBJ1-5; D remains unclear. This CDR3 spans 13 amino acids. The germline V gene encodes CDR1 SGHRS and CDR2 YFSETQ. The germline V and J ends were trimmed by 3 bases and 5 bases, with 9 bases remaining between them. Here the CDR3 DNA reads TGCGCCAGCAGCTCGGACGGGGATCAGCCCCAGCATTTT. Protein: CASSSDGDQPQHF.

The CDR3 nucleotides read TGTGCCAGCAGCCACCATACCTGGGGCCCCCCGAGGAACAATGAGCAGTTCTTC. Residues: CASSHHTWGPPRNNEQFF. V usage is TRBV11-2 and J usage is TRBJ2-1, with D perhaps matching TRBD1 (5 bases). The V and J ends lost 5 bases and 5 bases respectively, with 25 bases between them. This CDR3 is built from 18 residues. In germline, CDR1 is SGHAT, CDR2 FQNNGV.

This clone has only a few counts. The V call is TRBV6-1, the J call TRBJ1-5; a weak D match, TRBD1 (6 bases). The CDR3 consists of 15 residues. Trimming took off 7 bases at V and 2 bases at J, with 15 bases between the two ends. Germline V gene sequence: CDR1 MNHNS, CDR2 SASEGT. The CDR3 nucleotides read TGTGCCAGCACCGAAGGGGGTGTCGGCAATCAGCCCCAGCATTTT. It translates to CASTEGGVGNQPQHF.

The chain carries TRBV6-5 and TRBJ2-3; TRBD1 matches at 11 bases. Trimming removed 6 bases from V and 3 bases from J; junction bases left unmatched: 5. Germline loops: CDR1 MNHEY, CDR2 SVGAGI. The CDR3 runs 15 residues. CDR3 DNA sequence: TGTGCCAGCAGGCACGGGGACAGGGGGACAGATACGCAGTATTTT. Translating gives CASRHGDRGTDTQYF.

V is TRBV6-5 and J is TRBJ1-5; no clear D gene. Trimming stripped 10 bases from V and 8 bases from J, with 21 bases between. The length of the CDR3 is 14 residues. Germline assignment: CDR1 MNHEY and CDR2 SVGAGI. The CDR3 region is CATREDTSKEPQHF. CDR3 bases: TGTGCCACCCGGGAGGATACTTCTAAGGAGCCCCAGCATTTT.

The chain uses TRBV25-1 and TRBJ2-1; maybe TRBD1 (5 bases). The ends were cut back, 3 bases at V and 6 bases at J, with 15 bases in the middle. Germline CDR1 and CDR2: MGHDK and SYGVNS. This CDR3 spans 15 amino acids. CDR3 in amino acids: CASSEIRQGGNEQFF. The CDR3 DNA sequence: TGTGCCAGCAGTGAGATTCGTCAGGGTGGCAATGAGCAGTTCTTC.

The chain combines TRBV5-4 with TRBJ1-2, with D perhaps TRBD1 (5 bases). Germline CDR1 is SGHNT and CDR2 is YYREEE (reference sequence). The V end was cut by 2 bases, the J end by 4 bases, with 9 bases between. This CDR3 has 13 residues. CDR3 protein: CASSFAGLYGYTF. The CDR3 DNA reads TGTGCCAGCAGCTTCGCGGGACTCTATGGCTACACCTTC.

V gene TRBV5-5 combines with J gene TRBJ2-7; 11 bases fit TRBD1. The length of the CDR3 is 15 residues. The V and J ends lost 3 bases and 4 bases, in that order; junction bases with no gene match: 6. Germline lookup yields CDR1 SGHKS and CDR2 YYEKEE (reference sequence). For the CDR3, the DNA is TGTGCCAGCAGCTCAGGACAGGGGGCCGGGTACGAGCAGTACTTC. It codes for CASSSGQGAGYEQYF.

In DNA form, the CDR3 reads TGTGCCAGCAGCCAGAGGGGGCAGGGGAACTACGAGCAGTACTTC. Translation: CASSQRGQGNYEQYF. The chain combines TRBV9 with TRBJ2-7, with 7 positions matching TRBD1. The J segment lost 3 bases and the V segment lost 4 bases, leaving 10 bases of the junction unmatched. The CDR3 is 15 amino acids. Germline V CDR1 and CDR2: SGDLS, YYNGEE. Full variable domain (outside the CDR3, taken from reference TRBV9 and TRBJ2-7): DSGVTQTPKHLITATGQRVTLRCSPRSGDLSVYWYQQSLDQGLQFLIQYYNGEERAKGNILERFSAQQFPDLHSELNLSSLELGDSALYFCASSQRGQGNYEQYFGPGTRLTVT.

On this clone itself: The CDR3 end shows no conserved phenylalanine or tryptophan, and so a read error is likely. The V call is TRBV5-1, the J call TRBJ1-2; D perhaps matches TRBD1 (5 bases). The CDR3 is 13 amino acids. Deletions cut 2 bases from V and 6 bases from J, with 11 bases between. Germline-derived CDR1 and CDR2 are SGHRS and YFSETQ. The CDR3 is CASSFGGSDGYTL. As DNA, the CDR3 is TGCGCCAGCAGCTTTGGGGGGAGCGATGGCTACACCCTC.

The V call is TRBV4-1, the J call TRBJ2-7, with TRBD1 matching over 8 bases. V shed 3 bases and J 2 bases; nucleotides not matched to a gene: 6. Germline loops: CDR1 MGHRA, CDR2 YSYEKL. The CDR3 runs to 15 residues. The CDR3: CASSQGTGLTYEQYF. CDR3 coding DNA: TGCGCCAGCAGCCAGGGGACAGGCTTGACCTACGAGCAGTACTTC.